This TCR beta chain appears in the sequencing data of a study of beta chain features in type 1 diabetes. Regarding the study as a whole: TCRB CDR3s from Type 1 diabetes patients were moderately but significantly shorter in all four CD4+ subsets. When VDJ junctions were examined, type 1 diabetes patients showed fewer insertions and more deletions.

The CDR3 has 14 residues. CDR1 GTSNPN and CDR2 SVGIG come from the germline V gene (reference sequence). J lost 1 base, V lost 3 bases, and 2 bases had no gene match. In regard to this clone: Its specificity is unknown. Different DNA sequences within this sample yield the same CDR3.

Reverse transcribing all isolated RNA meant expressed TCRB transcripts were sequenced. Naive, central memory and regulatory T cell samples yielded about 4 million reads on average. Libraries were prepared by immunoSEQ multiplex PCR; TCRdb keeps only in-frame clonotypes and omits some of them. The sample has approximately 470,000 clones, 25% to 35% seen once. Material: naive CD4+ T cells from blood. The TCR was taken from a man between 18 and 35 years old in good health. The chain has TRBV30 and TRBJ2-5; 10 positions match TRBD1. DNA for the CDR3: TGTGCCTGGAGCCGGGACAGGGGCCAAGAGACCCAGTACTTC. Translating it yields CAWSRDRGQETQYF.